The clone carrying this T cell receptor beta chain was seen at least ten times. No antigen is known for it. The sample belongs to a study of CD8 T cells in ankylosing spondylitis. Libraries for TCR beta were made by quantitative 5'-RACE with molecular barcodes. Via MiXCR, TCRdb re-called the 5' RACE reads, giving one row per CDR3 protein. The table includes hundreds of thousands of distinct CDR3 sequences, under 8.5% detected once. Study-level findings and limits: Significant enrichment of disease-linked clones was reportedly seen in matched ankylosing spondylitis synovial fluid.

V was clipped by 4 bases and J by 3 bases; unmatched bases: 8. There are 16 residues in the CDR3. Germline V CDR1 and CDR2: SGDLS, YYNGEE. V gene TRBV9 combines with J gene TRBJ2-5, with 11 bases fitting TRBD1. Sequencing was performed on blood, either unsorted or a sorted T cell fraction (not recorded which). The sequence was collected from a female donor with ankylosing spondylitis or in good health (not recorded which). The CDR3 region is CASSFRGTGGEETQYF. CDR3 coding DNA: TGTGCCAGCAGCTTTAGAGGGACAGGGGGAGAAGAGACCCAGTACTTC.